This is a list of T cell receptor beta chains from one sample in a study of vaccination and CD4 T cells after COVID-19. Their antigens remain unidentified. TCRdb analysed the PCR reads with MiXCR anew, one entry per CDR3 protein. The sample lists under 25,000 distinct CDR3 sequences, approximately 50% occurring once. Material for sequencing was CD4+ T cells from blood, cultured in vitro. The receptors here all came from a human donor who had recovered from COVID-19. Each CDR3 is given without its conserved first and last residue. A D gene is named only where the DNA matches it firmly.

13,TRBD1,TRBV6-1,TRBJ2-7,ASSRTRQGPGEQY
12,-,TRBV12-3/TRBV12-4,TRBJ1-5,ASSLLGAGQPQH
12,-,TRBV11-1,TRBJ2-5,ASSLGTDEETQY
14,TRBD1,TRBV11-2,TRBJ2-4,ASSLGQGVAKNIQY
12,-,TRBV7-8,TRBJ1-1,ASSYRSRNTEAF
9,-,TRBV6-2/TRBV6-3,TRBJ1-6,ASSHRGDLH
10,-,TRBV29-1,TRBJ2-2,SVRGGTGELF
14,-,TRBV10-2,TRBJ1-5,ASSEKAGYGNQPQH
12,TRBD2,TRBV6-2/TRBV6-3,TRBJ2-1,ASRYSGRGNEQF
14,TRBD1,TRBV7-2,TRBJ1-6,ASTLRTGNLNSPLH
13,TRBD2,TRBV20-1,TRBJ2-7,SASPRASGSYEQY
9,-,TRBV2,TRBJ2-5,ASSLQETQY
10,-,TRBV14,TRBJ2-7,ASSLISYEQY
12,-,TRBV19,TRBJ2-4,ASSPTGGGGIQY
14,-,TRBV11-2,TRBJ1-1,ASSLHLQLLNTEAF
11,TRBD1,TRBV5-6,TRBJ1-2,ASRNRDRAGYT
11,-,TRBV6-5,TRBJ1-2,ASSYRGEYGYT
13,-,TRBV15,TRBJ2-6,ATSIDSSGANVLT
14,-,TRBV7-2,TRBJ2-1,ASSVLPLGIRGFLF
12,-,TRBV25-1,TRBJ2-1,ASSEWRDSPEQF
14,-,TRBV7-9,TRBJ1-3,ASSLSGRLSGNTIY
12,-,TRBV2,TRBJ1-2,ASSPGIHLYGYT
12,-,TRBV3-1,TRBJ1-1,ASREGGVNTEAF
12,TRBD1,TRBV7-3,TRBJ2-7,ASSLGQGAYEQY
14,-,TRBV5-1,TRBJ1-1,ASSFGGGGMYTEAF
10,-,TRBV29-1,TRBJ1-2,SASDSTYGYT
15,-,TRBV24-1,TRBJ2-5,ATSDQKTGTRRETQY
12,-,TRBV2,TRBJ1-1,ASTWGGSNTEAF
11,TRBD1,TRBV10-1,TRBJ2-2,ASRTGNTGELF
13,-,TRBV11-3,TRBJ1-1,ASSLGEGKDTEAF
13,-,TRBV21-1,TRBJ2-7,ASSKERDRRSEQY
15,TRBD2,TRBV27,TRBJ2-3,ASSSRLAGGRGGTQY
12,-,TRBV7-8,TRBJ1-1,ATGGLGMNTEAF
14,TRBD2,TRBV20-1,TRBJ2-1,SARDPAPTGGNEQF
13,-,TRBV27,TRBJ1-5,ASSLGAGGNQPQH
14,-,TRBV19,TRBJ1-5,ASRTGGFYSNQPQH
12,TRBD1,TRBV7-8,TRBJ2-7,ASSTQGGVGEQY
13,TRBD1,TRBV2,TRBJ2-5,ASRVGTGGQETQY
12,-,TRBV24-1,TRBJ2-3,ATSMWGSTDTQY
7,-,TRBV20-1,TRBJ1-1,SAQEGAF
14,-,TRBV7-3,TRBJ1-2,ASSPSAATSLIGYT
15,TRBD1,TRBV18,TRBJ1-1,ASSQKGQGLSNTEAF
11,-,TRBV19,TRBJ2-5,AARGADQETQY
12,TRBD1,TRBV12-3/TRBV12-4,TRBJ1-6,ASSSGTENSPLH
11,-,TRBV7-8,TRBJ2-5,ASSLPMQETQY
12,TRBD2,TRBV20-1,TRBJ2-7,SAPTSGDGYEQY
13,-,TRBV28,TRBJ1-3,ASSWGSRSGNTIY
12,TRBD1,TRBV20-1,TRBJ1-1,SAVYRGMNTEAF
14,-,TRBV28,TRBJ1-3,ASSSFTGNLGNTIY
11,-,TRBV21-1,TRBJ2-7,ARAVPGRDEQY
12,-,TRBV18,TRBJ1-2,ASSRKDNNYGYT
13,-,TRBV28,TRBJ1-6,ASRSGDGINSPLH
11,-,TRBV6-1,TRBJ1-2,ASSERTRGGYT
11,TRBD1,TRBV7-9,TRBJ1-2,ASSGGQSYGYT
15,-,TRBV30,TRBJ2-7,AWSPPPRLSQTYEQY
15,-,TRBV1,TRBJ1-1,TSSLSGTGEENTEAF
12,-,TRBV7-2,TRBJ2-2,ASSRQGYTGELF
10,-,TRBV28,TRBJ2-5,ASSLPGSSQY
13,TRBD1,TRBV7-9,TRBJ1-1,ASSSGTGAATEAF
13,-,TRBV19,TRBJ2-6,ASRRTHSGANVLT